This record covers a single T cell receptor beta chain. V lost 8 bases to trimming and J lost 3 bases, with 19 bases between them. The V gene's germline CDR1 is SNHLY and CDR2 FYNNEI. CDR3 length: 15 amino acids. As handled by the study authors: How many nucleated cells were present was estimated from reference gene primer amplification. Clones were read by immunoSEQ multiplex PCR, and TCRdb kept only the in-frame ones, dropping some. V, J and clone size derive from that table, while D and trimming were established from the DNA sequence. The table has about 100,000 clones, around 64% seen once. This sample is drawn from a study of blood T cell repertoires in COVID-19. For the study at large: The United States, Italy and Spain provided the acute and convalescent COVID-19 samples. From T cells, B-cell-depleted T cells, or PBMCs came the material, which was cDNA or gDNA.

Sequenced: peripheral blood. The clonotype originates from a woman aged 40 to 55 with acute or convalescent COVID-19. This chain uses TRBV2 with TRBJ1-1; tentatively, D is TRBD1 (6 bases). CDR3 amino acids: CASDRGARVDTEAFF. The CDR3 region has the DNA TGTGCCAGCGATCGGGGGGCGCGGGTGGACACTGAAGCTTTCTTT.